The 17 T cell receptor beta chains below come from one sample, sequenced in a study of blood T cell repertoires in COVID-19. Libraries were prepared by immunoSEQ multiplex PCR; TCRdb keeps only in-frame clonotypes and omits some of them. Among approximately 180,000 clones, nearly 80% were seen once, and the ten largest hold roughly 28%. Sequenced sample: peripheral blood. The receptors were gathered from a woman between 70 and 85 years old with acute or convalescent COVID-19.

The chain couples TRBV19 to TRBJ2-5; 12 bases are a match to TRBD2. V lost 4 bases, J lost 3 bases, and 3 bases stayed unmatched. Germline-derived CDR1 and CDR2 are LNHDA and SQIVND (reference sequence). This CDR3 contains 15 residues. The CDR3 nucleotides are TGTGCCAGTAGTAGGACTAGCGGGATAGAAGAGACCCAGTACTTC. Translated: CASSRTSGIEETQYF.

The chain combines TRBV9 with TRBJ2-1, with a weak D call TRBD2 (6 bases). Trimming removed 2 bases from V and 2 bases from J, with 11 bases in between. This CDR3 has 15 amino acids. Germline-derived CDR1 and CDR2 are SGDLS and YYNGEE. DNA for the CDR3: TGTGCCAGCAGCGTGTTAGCGGCTACCTACAATGAGCAGTTCTTC. Its translation is CASSVLAATYNEQFF.

The chain couples TRBV29-1 to TRBJ2-7; D remains ambiguous. The germline V gene has CDR1 SQVTM and CDR2 ANQGSEA. The V and J ends lost 4 bases and 4 bases respectively, with 11 bases between them. The CDR3 length is 12 residues. The CDR3 here is CSVADSIYEQYF. CDR3 DNA: TGCAGCGTTGCTGATAGTATTTACGAGCAGTACTTC.

V and J are TRBV5-4 and TRBJ2-3; D ambiguous. Germline CDR1 SGHNT, CDR2 YYREEE (reference sequence). CDR3 length: 13 amino acids. Trimming cost V 0 bases and J 6 bases, with 8 bases left between them. In DNA form, the CDR3 reads TGTGCCAGCAGCTTGGACGTGGCCGATACGCAGTATTTT. It yields the protein CASSLDVADTQYF.

The chain recombines TRBV10-2 with TRBJ1-5; D is possibly TRBD1 (5 bases). V was trimmed by 8 bases and J by 3 bases, leaving 14 bases between them. Looked up from germline, CDR1 is WSHSY and CDR2 is SAAADI. CDR3 length: 14 amino acids. The CDR3 nucleotides read TGCGCCAGCTCCGGGGCGGGAACCAATCAGCCCCAGCATTTT. Its protein product is CASSGAGTNQPQHF.

The rearrangement joins TRBV5-4 to TRBJ1-1; tentatively, D is TRBD1 (5 bases). The CDR3 covers 13 residues. Trimming pared 4 bases from V and 3 bases from J, leaving 10 bases between. Germline V gives CDR1 SGHNT, CDR2 YYREEE (reference sequence). In DNA form, the CDR3 reads TGTGCCAGCAGCGGTCAGGGCCACACTGAAGCTTTCTTT. Translation gives CASSGQGHTEAFF.

The chain carries TRBV10-2 and TRBJ2-1; 10 bases map to TRBD2. Germline V gene lookup returns CDR1 WSHSY and CDR2 SAAADI. This CDR3 region has 15 residues. Trimming cost V 3 bases and J 12 bases; bases outside gene matches: 11. CDR3 bases: TGCGCCAGCAGTGACCCGGGACTAGCGAGAGTAGGGCAGTTCTTC. This codes for CASSDPGLARVGQFF.

V and J are TRBV30 and TRBJ2-7; 7 nucleotides match TRBD2. The V gene's germline CDR1 is GTSNPN and CDR2 SVGIG (reference sequence). CDR3 length: 12 residues. Losses at the gene ends were 2 bases for V and 3 bases for J; bases not matched to a gene: 1. For the CDR3, the DNA is TGTGCCTGGAGTCGGACTAGCTACGAGCAGTACTTC. Its protein is CAWSRTSYEQYF. Supplemented by reference TRBV30 and TRBJ2-7, the full variable domain reads SQTIHQWPATLVQPVGSPLSLECTVEGTSNPNLYWYRQAAGRGLQLLFYSVGIGQISSEVPQNLSASRPQDRQFILSSKKLLLSDSGFYLCAWSRTSYEQYFGPGTRLTVT.

The J gene is TRBJ2-1, the V gene TRBV3-1 (or the pseudogene TRBV3-2), with TRBD2 matching 9 bases. This CDR3 contains 16 residues. Trimming cost V 4 bases and J 9 bases; bases outside gene matches: 13. CDR1 is LGHDT, CDR2 YNNKEL, per germline (reference sequence). The CDR3 reads CASSPRLAGDLGEQFF. The CDR3 DNA is TGTGCCAGCAGCCCCCGGTTAGCGGGAGACTTGGGTGAGCAGTTCTTC.

J is TRBJ2-1 and V is TRBV30; a possible D gene is TRBD2 (7 bases). The CDR3 totals 11 residues. Germline CDR1 reads GTSNPN; CDR2 reads SVGIG (reference sequence). Deletions cut 5 bases from V and 10 bases from J, with 12 bases between. CDR3 residues: CAWSSGGEQFF. The CDR3 nucleotides read TGTGCCTGGTCCTCGGGGGGCGAGCAGTTCTTC.

This chain links TRBV24-1 with TRBJ2-5; 12 bases agree with TRBD2. This CDR3 region has 18 residues. The V gene's germline CDR1 is KGHDR and CDR2 SFDVKD. The trim removed 3 bases at V and 4 bases at J, leaving 11 bases unmatched. The CDR3 sequence: CATSDPLTSGSSAETQYF. In nucleotides, the CDR3 is TGTGCCACCAGTGATCCGCTGACTAGCGGGAGTTCGGCAGAGACCCAGTACTTC.

The V call is TRBV20-1, the J call TRBJ2-3; 7 nucleotides align to TRBD2. The CDR3 is 15 amino acids. In germline, CDR1 is DFQATT, CDR2 SNEGSKA (reference sequence). The V segment lost 3 bases and the J segment 0 bases; nucleotides outside the gene matches: 6. CDR3 sequence reads: CSASQRGPSTDTQYF. DNA for the CDR3: TGCAGTGCTAGTCAGCGGGGCCCTAGCACAGATACGCAGTATTTT.

The rearrangement links TRBV19 to TRBJ2-7, with TRBD2 as a possible D gene (6 bases). Trimming cost V 3 bases and J 6 bases, with 21 bases left between them. The CDR3 has 16 residues. Looked up from germline, CDR1 is LNHDA and CDR2 is SQIVND (reference sequence). The CDR3 reads CASSISSEVPSAEQYF. The CDR3, as DNA: TGTGCCAGTAGTATTTCTAGCGAAGTTCCTTCGGCCGAGCAGTACTTC.

This clone was observed a handful of times. This chain links TRBV4-1 with TRBJ1-4, with 7 bases lining up with TRBD1. CDR3 length: 19 amino acids. Germline V gives CDR1 MGHRA, CDR2 YSYEKL. Trimming took 0 bases from V and 8 from J; bases not matched to a gene: 18. The CDR3 DNA reads TGCGCCAGCAGCCAAGAAAGCCAACTGCGACAGGGCCTAAGAGAAAAACTGTTTTTT. This translates into CASSQESQLRQGLREKLFF.

In the case of this clone: Other DNA sequences from this sample encode an identical CDR3 as well. This chain joins TRBV5-1 and TRBJ2-7; no reliable D call. Germline lookup yields CDR1 SGHRS and CDR2 YFSETQ. The CDR3 consists of 11 residues. Trimming took 3 bases from V and 3 from J, leaving 4 bases between them. For the CDR3, the DNA is TGCGCCAGCAGCTCACACTACGAGCAGTACTTC. It is translated as CASSSHYEQYF.

This clone was detected only once. The chain couples TRBV10-2 to TRBJ1-5; 8 positions match TRBD1. CDR3 length: 13 residues. Germline V CDR1 and CDR2: WSHSY, SAAADI. The J segment lost 5 bases and the V segment lost 4 bases, leaving 1 base of the junction unmatched. CDR3 region: CASSGRGHQPQHF. CDR3 in DNA: TGCGCCAGCAGTGGCAGGGGGCATCAGCCCCAGCATTTT.

The chain recombines TRBV6-6 with TRBJ1-1, with no clear D. This CDR3 contains 13 residues. V gave up 3 bases and J gave up 2 bases, with 7 bases separating them. CDR1 and CDR2 from the germline V gene are MNHNY and SVGAGI (reference sequence). The CDR3 sequence is CASSYSQNTEAFF. The CDR3 DNA reads as TGTGCCAGCAGTTATTCCCAAAACACTGAAGCTTTCTTT.